This is a list of T cell receptor beta chains from one sample in a study of neurological immune-mediated disorders. TCRdb re-analysed the 5' RACE reads in MiXCR, keeping a single row per CDR3 protein. The table has under 85,000 distinct CDR3 sequences, roughly 13% seen once. The sequenced sample consisted of PBMCs. These receptors were obtained from a woman aged 45 to 65 in good health. Both conserved end residues are part of each CDR3. A D gene is named only where the DNA matches it firmly. A clone size is listed for some rows: how often the clone was seen (once, few, many), or a class if it is expanded.

clone size: many
J gene: TRBJ2-5
D gene: -
V gene: TRBV5-1
CDR3 protein: CASSSSGGVETQYF
CDR3 DNA: TGCGCCAGCAGCTCGTCAGGAGGAGTCGAGACCCAGTACTTC

clone size: many
J gene: TRBJ1-2
D gene: -
V gene: TRBV12-3/TRBV12-4
CDR3 protein: CASSSSGIYGYTF
CDR3 DNA: -

clone size: many
J gene: TRBJ1-1
D gene: -
V gene: TRBV5-1
CDR3 protein: CASSLLAGAANTEAFF
CDR3 DNA: TGCGCCAGCAGCCTGCTAGCGGGGGCCGCGAACACTGAAGCTTTCTTT

clone size: -
J gene: TRBJ2-7
D gene: -
V gene: TRBV5-1
CDR3 protein: CASSLKGNGQYF
CDR3 DNA: TGCGCCAGCAGCTTGAAAGGGAATGGGCAGTACTTC

clone size: many
J gene: TRBJ1-1
D gene: -
V gene: TRBV5-1
CDR3 protein: CASMPKGSNTEAFF
CDR3 DNA: TGCGCCAGCATGCCTAAGGGGTCGAACACTGAAGCTTTCTTT

clone size: -
J gene: TRBJ2-2
D gene: -
V gene: TRBV3-1
CDR3 protein: CASSQDQAGTGELFF
CDR3 DNA: TGTGCCAGCAGCCAAGATCAAGCCGGCACCGGGGAGCTGTTTTTT

clone size: many
J gene: TRBJ2-1
D gene: TRBD1
V gene: TRBV29-1
CDR3 protein: CSVAAGTGGDEQFF
CDR3 DNA: TGCAGCGTAGCCGCCGGGACAGGGGGGGATGAGCAGTTCTTC

clone size: many
J gene: TRBJ1-4
D gene: -
V gene: TRBV7-9
CDR3 protein: CASSLASFNEKLFF
CDR3 DNA: TGTGCCAGCAGCTTAGCCAGCTTTAATGAAAAACTGTTTTTT

clone size: many
J gene: TRBJ1-2
D gene: TRBD1
V gene: TRBV4-1
CDR3 protein: CASSQALQGTYGYTF
CDR3 DNA: TGCGCCAGCAGCCAGGCTTTACAGGGGACCTATGGCTACACCTTC

clone size: -
J gene: TRBJ1-5
D gene: -
V gene: TRBV20-1
CDR3 protein: CSARDAGNQPQHF
CDR3 DNA: TGCAGTGCTAGAGATGCGGGGAATCAGCCCCAGCATTTT

clone size: many
J gene: TRBJ2-2
D gene: TRBD1
V gene: TRBV5-1
CDR3 protein: CASSLTPGQGASGELFF
CDR3 DNA: TGCGCCAGCAGCTTGACGCCGGGACAGGGGGCAAGCGGGGAGCTGTTTTTT

clone size: many
J gene: TRBJ1-1
D gene: TRBD1
V gene: TRBV9
CDR3 protein: CASSSQGQGGSEAFF
CDR3 DNA: TGTGCCAGCAGCTCACAGGGACAGGGAGGGTCTGAAGCTTTCTTT

clone size: many
J gene: TRBJ2-1
D gene: -
V gene: TRBV20-1
CDR3 protein: CSASYAAGNNEQFF
CDR3 DNA: TGCAGTGCTAGTTACGCTGCTGGAAACAATGAGCAGTTCTTC

clone size: many
J gene: TRBJ1-6
D gene: TRBD1
V gene: TRBV7-8
CDR3 protein: CASSLVRDSNSPLHF
CDR3 DNA: TGTGCCAGCAGCTTAGTTAGGGACAGCAATTCACCCCTCCACTTT

clone size: many
J gene: TRBJ2-3
D gene: TRBD1
V gene: TRBV5-1
CDR3 protein: CASGQGGGTDTQYF
CDR3 DNA: TGCGCCAGCGGACAGGGAGGCGGCACAGATACGCAGTATTTT

clone size: many
J gene: TRBJ1-1
D gene: -
V gene: TRBV5-6
CDR3 protein: CASSLESGARTEAFF
CDR3 DNA: TGTGCCAGCAGCTTGGAGTCAGGGGCGCGCACCGAAGCTTTCTTT

clone size: many
J gene: TRBJ2-3
D gene: -
V gene: TRBV5-6
CDR3 protein: CASSLIRTDTQYF
CDR3 DNA: TGTGCCAGCAGCCTAATAAGGACAGATACGCAGTATTTT

clone size: many
J gene: TRBJ2-3
D gene: TRBD2
V gene: TRBV5-1
CDR3 protein: CASGTGTSNTDTQYF
CDR3 DNA: TGCGCCAGTGGAACCGGGACTAGCAACACAGATACGCAGTATTTT

clone size: many
J gene: TRBJ2-7
D gene: TRBD2
V gene: TRBV7-2
CDR3 protein: CASSFPSGGSSYEQYF
CDR3 DNA: TGTGCCAGCAGCTTTCCTAGCGGGGGGAGCTCCTACGAGCAGTACTTC

clone size: many
J gene: TRBJ2-7
D gene: -
V gene: TRBV7-2
CDR3 protein: CASSAGSGGLYEQYF
CDR3 DNA: TGTGCCAGCAGCGCAGGATCCGGCGGACTCTACGAGCAGTACTTC

clone size: many
J gene: TRBJ2-7
D gene: TRBD2
V gene: TRBV20-1
CDR3 protein: CSAPLAGGSYEQYF
CDR3 DNA: TGCAGTGCACCGCTAGCGGGGGGCTCCTACGAGCAGTACTTC

clone size: many
J gene: TRBJ2-5
D gene: TRBD2
V gene: TRBV20-1
CDR3 protein: CSARDRLAGGETQYF
CDR3 DNA: TGCAGTGCTAGAGACCGCCTAGCGGGGGGCGAGACCCAGTACTTC

clone size: many
J gene: TRBJ1-5
D gene: -
V gene: TRBV15
CDR3 protein: CATSRDVIQGLHF
CDR3 DNA: TGTGCCACCAGCAGAGATGTAATACAGGGACTGCATTTT

clone size: few
J gene: TRBJ2-7
D gene: TRBD1
V gene: TRBV6-1
CDR3 protein: CASSEYRGHPINEQYF
CDR3 DNA: TGTGCCAGCAGTGAGTACAGGGGGCATCCTATCAACGAGCAGTACTTC

clone size: many
J gene: TRBJ2-5
D gene: TRBD1
V gene: TRBV5-1
CDR3 protein: CASSLVGGLETQYF
CDR3 DNA: TGCGCCAGCAGCTTGGTAGGGGGCTTGGAGACCCAGTACTTC

clone size: many
J gene: TRBJ1-2
D gene: TRBD1
V gene: TRBV5-1
CDR3 protein: CASSPGTGGGYTF
CDR3 DNA: TGCGCCAGCAGCCCTGGGACAGGAGGAGGCTACACCTTC

clone size: many
J gene: TRBJ2-1
D gene: -
V gene: TRBV18
CDR3 protein: CASSPVSSNEQFF
CDR3 DNA: TGTGCCAGCTCACCAGTGTCCAGCAATGAGCAGTTCTTC